Shown below are 15 T cell receptor beta chains from a single sample sequenced in a study of somatic mutations in cytotoxic T cells in rheumatoid arthritis. Measured with immunoSEQ multiplex PCR; TCRdb has only the in-frame clones, and not every one. The table lists around 20,000 clones, 65% to 70% of them singletons. The material sequenced was CD8+ T cells sorted from blood. Receptor source: an adult with rheumatoid arthritis.

J is TRBJ1-4 and V is TRBV10-3; perhaps TRBD1 as D (6 bases). This CDR3 contains 15 residues. CDR1 and CDR2 (germline): ENHRY, SYGVKD. Trimming left V 0 bases short and J 8 bases short, with 13 bases between. The CDR3 sequence: CAISESETGWEKLFF. The CDR3, as DNA: TGTGCCATCAGTGAGTCCGAGACAGGATGGGAAAAACTGTTTTTT.

In the case of this clone: This same CDR3 is encoded by further DNA sequences in the sample. The V call is TRBV7-6, the J call TRBJ1-1, with D tentatively TRBD1 (5 bases). With 5 bases removed from V and 2 bases from J, the gap between germline ends came to 9 bases. The CDR3 sequence is 13 residues long. CDR1 is SGHVS, CDR2 FNYEAQ, per germline. In DNA form, the CDR3 reads TGTGCCAGCAGCCTCACAGGAAACACTGAAGCTTTCTTT. It translates to CASSLTGNTEAFF.

The CDR3 nucleotides are TGTGCCAGCAGCTGGAGCGCTAGCGGGGTCCGGGCCGGGGAGCTGTTTTTT. Protein sequence: CASSWSASGVRAGELFF. J is TRBJ2-2 and V is TRBV7-2; 9 nucleotides agree with TRBD2. This CDR3 is built from 17 residues. The germline gives CDR1 SGHTA, CDR2 FQGNSA. V dropped 4 bases and J dropped 6; count of bases not matched to a gene: 12.

This sequence joins TRBV5-1 and TRBJ2-1; 7 positions match TRBD1. V dropped 0 bases and J dropped 4; count of bases not matched to a gene: 4. This CDR3 is built from 15 residues. Per germline, CDR1 SGHRS and CDR2 YFSETQ. Written as DNA, the CDR3 is TGCGCCAGCAGCTTGGCGGGGACAGATTACAATGAGCAGTTCTTC. This encodes CASSLAGTDYNEQFF.

The table lists this clone with a few counts. The V and J genes are TRBV6-5 and TRBJ2-7; 9 bases are a match to TRBD1. V lost 0 bases to trimming and J lost 5 bases; unmatched junction nucleotides: 5. The CDR3 has 15 residues. The germline CDR1 and CDR2 sequences are MNHEY and SVGAGI. The CDR3 region has the DNA TGTGCCAGCAGTTACTCGTCCGGGACAGGGAACGAGCAGTACTTC. It yields the protein CASSYSSGTGNEQYF.

This clone was detected a few times. The chain uses TRBV7-9 and TRBJ1-2; maybe TRBD1 (5 bases). This CDR3 spans 15 amino acids. V was clipped by 3 bases and J by 1 base, with 12 bases between them. Germline V gene sequence: CDR1 SEHNR, CDR2 FQNEAQ (reference sequence). The CDR3 coding sequence is TGTGCCAGCAGCTTTAGGCCAGACAGTAACTATGGCTACACCTTC. This translates into CASSFRPDSNYGYTF.

The chain is built from TRBV10-3 and TRBJ2-7; D unclear. Trimming took off 7 bases at V and 6 bases at J, with 16 bases between the two ends. The CDR3 covers 13 residues. The V gene's germline CDR1 is ENHRY and CDR2 SYGVKD. This chain's CDR3 is CAINTPPVIEQYF. CDR3 bases: TGTGCCATCAATACGCCCCCCGTGATCGAGCAGTACTTC.

V is TRBV13 and J is TRBJ1-1; D might be TRBD1 (6 bases). V shed 3 bases and J shed 4 bases, with 12 bases lying between them. Germline V gene lookup returns CDR1 PRHDT and CDR2 FYEKMQ (reference sequence). CDR3 length equals 14 residues. The DNA of the CDR3 is TGTGCCAGCAGCTTGGGGGGGCCCAGCACTGAAGCTTTCTTT. It codes for CASSLGGPSTEAFF. The full variable domain, in which reference TRBV13 and TRBJ1-1 provide the parts outside the CDR3, is AAGVIQSPRHLIKEKRETATLKCYPIPRHDTVYWYQQGPGQDPQFLISFYEKMQSDKGSIPDRFSAQQFSDYHSELNMSSLELGDSALYFCASSLGGPSTEAFFGQGTRLTVV.

This chain joins TRBV9 and TRBJ2-4; 7 nucleotides agree with TRBD1. V dropped 4 bases and J dropped 0; count of bases not matched to a gene: 7. Germline values: CDR1 SGDLS, CDR2 YYNGEE. There are 16 residues in the CDR3. The CDR3 loop reads CASSPTGTLAKNIQYF. The DNA of the CDR3 is TGTGCCAGCAGCCCGACAGGGACACTAGCCAAAAACATTCAGTACTTC.

The V and J genes are TRBV5-4 and TRBJ1-3; TRBD1 is a possible D gene (6 bases). There are 14 residues in the CDR3. Germline V lookup: CDR1 SGHNT, CDR2 YYREEE (reference sequence). V lost 8 bases, J lost 0 bases, and 12 bases lay in between. The CDR3 here is CARRDMLSGNTIYF. The CDR3 DNA sequence: TGTGCCAGGAGGGACATGCTCTCTGGAAACACCATATATTTT. Together with reference TRBV5-4 and TRBJ1-3, the CDR3 gives the full variable domain: ETGVTQSPTHLIKTRGQQVTLRCSSQSGHNTVSWYQQALGQGPQFIFQYYREEENGRGNFPPRFSGLQFPNYSSELNVNALELDDSALYLCARRDMLSGNTIYFGEGSWLTVV.

This clone has a handful of counts. CDR3 sequence: CASSATGNEQYF. For the CDR3, the DNA is TGTGCCAGCAGCGCTACAGGCAACGAGCAGTACTTC. The chain combines TRBV6-6 with TRBJ2-7; D may be TRBD1 (5 bases). This CDR3 comprises 12 residues. The germline gives CDR1 MNHNY, CDR2 SVGAGI (reference sequence). V dropped 6 bases and J dropped 5 bases, with 11 bases sitting between them.

V and J are TRBV7-2 and TRBJ1-1; a possible D gene is TRBD1 (5 bases). Per the germline V gene, CDR1 is SGHTA and CDR2 is FQGNSA. Trimming stripped 3 bases from V and 4 bases from J, with 6 bases between. CDR3 length: 12 residues. CDR3 sequence reads: CASSLGRTEAFF. The CDR3 DNA reads TGTGCCAGCAGCTTGGGGCGCACTGAAGCTTTCTTT.

The V call is TRBV27, the J call TRBJ2-5; D gene uncertain. The V end lost 0 bases, the J end lost 2 bases, and 4 bases lay between the germline ends. Germline V gene lookup returns CDR1 MNHEY and CDR2 SMNVEV (reference sequence). The CDR3 has 13 residues. CDR3 DNA sequence: TGTGCCAGCAGTTTATCGCGGCAAGAGACCCAGTACTTC. Translating gives CASSLSRQETQYF.

A remark on this clone: Its ends do not fully match the called genes, so a read error is possible. The V call is TRBV5-1, the J call TRBJ1-6; D unresolved. The germline CDR1 and CDR2 sequences are SGHRS and YFSETQ. The CDR3 is made up of 13 amino acids. CDR3 in amino acids: CASSLGYNSALHF. The CDR3, as DNA: TGCGCCAGCAGCTTGGGATATAATTCAGCCCTCCACTTT.

The chain is built from TRBV19 and TRBJ1-2, with 7 nucleotides matching TRBD1. The CDR3 extends over 14 amino acids. The junction had 7 bases not matched to a gene; V was cut back by 3 bases and J by 6 bases. Per germline, CDR1 LNHDA and CDR2 SQIVND (reference sequence). CDR3 DNA sequence: TGTGCCAGTAGTATTTCCGAGACAGGGAATGGCTACACCTTC. Its translation: CASSISETGNGYTF.